This T cell receptor beta chain was documented in a study of cytomegalovirus exposure and HLA in healthy donors. Study findings and constraints: Donors belonging to an Asian-associated ancestry cluster reportedly showed fewer N-insertions in productive TCRs than the approximately 700-donor mean, according to what a later analysis found.

The PCR ran on 60 Vbeta and 13 Jbeta primers. The assay was immunoSEQ multiplex PCR, and TCRdb's table has in-frame clones only and misses some. The table includes fewer than 120,000 clones, around 78% detected once. J lost 3 bases, V lost 5 bases, and 4 bases had no gene match. There are 15 residues in the CDR3. Germline V gene data show CDR1 as LNHNV and CDR2 as YYDKDF (reference sequence). This clone was observed a handful of times. The antigen remains undetermined. The V gene is TRBV15, the J gene TRBJ2-7; 13 positions agree with TRBD2. The specimen sequenced was PBMCs. The source of this sequence is a woman aged 25 to 39 in good health and CMV-seronegative. The CDR3 here is CATSARTSGSYEQYF. Here the CDR3 DNA reads TGTGCCACCAGCGCCCGGACTAGCGGGAGCTACGAGCAGTACTTC.